This T cell receptor beta chain comes out of a study of CD8 T cells in ankylosing spondylitis. This CDR3 is built from 15 residues. J was trimmed by 10 bases and V by 0 bases; bases with no gene match: 9. The germline V gene encodes CDR1 MNHEY and CDR2 SVGEGT. TCRdb recomputed calls from the 5' RACE reads with MiXCR, one row per CDR3 protein. The sample shows some 30,000 distinct CDR3 sequences, 6.5% to 9% of them seen only once. This clonotype has a handful of counts. What was sequenced was blood, either unsorted or a sorted T cell fraction (not recorded which). The sequence was collected from a male donor with ankylosing spondylitis or in good health (not recorded which). This chain joins TRBV6-2 or TRBV6-3 and TRBJ2-1; 7 bases are a match to TRBD2. The CDR3 loop is CASSYSGREQVEQFF. Here the CDR3 DNA reads TGTGCCAGCAGTTACTCTGGGCGGGAGCAGGTAGAGCAGTTCTTC.